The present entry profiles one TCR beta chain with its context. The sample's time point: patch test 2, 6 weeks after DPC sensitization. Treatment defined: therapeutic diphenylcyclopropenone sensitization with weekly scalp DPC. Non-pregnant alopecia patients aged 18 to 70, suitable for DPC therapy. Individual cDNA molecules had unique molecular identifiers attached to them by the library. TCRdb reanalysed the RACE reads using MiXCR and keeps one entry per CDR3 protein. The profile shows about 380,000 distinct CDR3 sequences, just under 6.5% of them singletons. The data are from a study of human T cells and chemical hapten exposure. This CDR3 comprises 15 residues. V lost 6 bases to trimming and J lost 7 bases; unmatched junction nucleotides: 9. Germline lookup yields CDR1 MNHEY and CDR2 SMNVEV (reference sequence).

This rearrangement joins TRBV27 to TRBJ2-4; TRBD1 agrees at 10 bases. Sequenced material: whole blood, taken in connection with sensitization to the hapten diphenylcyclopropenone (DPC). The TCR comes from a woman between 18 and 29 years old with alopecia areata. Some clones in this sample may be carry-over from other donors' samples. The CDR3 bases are TGTGCCAGCAGACGGGGGACAGGGGTGAATAACATTCAGTACTTC. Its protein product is CASRRGTGVNNIQYF.